What follows are 32 T cell receptor beta chains derived from one specimen sequenced in a study of OX40 agonist ivuxolimab in advanced cancers. This table comes from immunoSEQ multiplex PCR, and its TCRdb copy is limited to in-frame clones, with some not included. The profile shows just over 90,000 clones, roughly 94% of them singletons. The sequencing here drew on CD4+ or CD8+ T cells sorted from blood, taken in a trial of the OX40 agonist ivuxolimab. The receptors come from an adult with an advanced solid tumor such as melanoma, head and neck, liver or kidney cancer.

The chain employs TRBV30 and TRBJ2-3, with 12 nucleotides matching TRBD1. The J segment lost 4 bases and the V segment lost 1 base, leaving 3 bases of the junction unmatched. Looked up from germline, CDR1 is GTSNPN and CDR2 is SVGIG (reference sequence). The CDR3 contains 15 residues. In DNA form, the CDR3 reads TGTGCCTGGAGTGGAGGGACAGGGGGCCCAGATACGCAGTATTTT. This encodes CAWSGGTGGPDTQYF.

The V gene is TRBV27, the J gene TRBJ2-1; the D gene is possibly TRBD1 (5 bases). This CDR3 has 14 amino acids. Trimming shortened V by 5 bases and J by 4 bases, and 12 bases separated the two germline ends. Germline V gives CDR1 MNHEY, CDR2 SMNVEV (reference sequence). The CDR3 sequence: CASSLQDTYNEQFF. DNA for the CDR3: TGTGCCAGCAGTCTACAGGACACTTACAATGAGCAGTTCTTC.

The rearrangement links TRBV6-6 to TRBJ1-1; D may be TRBD1 (5 bases). V lost 8 bases and J lost 4, with 23 bases in between. CDR1 is MNHNY and CDR2 is SVGAGI in the germline V gene (reference sequence). CDR3 length equals 16 residues. The CDR3 loop reads CASGDSGSYGGTEAFF. The CDR3 DNA reads TGTGCCAGCGGAGATTCAGGGTCCTACGGCGGCACTGAAGCTTTCTTT.

The chain couples TRBV5-1 to TRBJ2-7, with D possibly matching TRBD1 (6 bases). CDR1 SGHRS and CDR2 YFSETQ come from the germline V gene. CDR3 size: 13 residues. Trimming removed 4 bases from V and 6 bases from J, with 14 bases in between. The CDR3, as DNA: TGCGCCAGCAGCCCGGGGACAAGTCTCGAGCAGTACTTC. Encoded protein: CASSPGTSLEQYF. Drawing the rest from reference TRBV5-1 and TRBJ2-7, the complete variable domain is KAGVTQTPRYLIKTRGQQVTLSCSPISGHRSVSWYQQTPGQGLQFLFEYFSETQRNKGNFPGRFSGRQFSNSRSEMNVSTLELGDSALYLCASSPGTSLEQYFGPGTRLTVT.

This chain links TRBV30 with TRBJ2-5; maybe TRBD2 (7 bases). V lost 0 bases to trimming and J lost 4 bases, with 15 bases between them. The CDR3 is made up of 15 amino acids. CDR1 and CDR2 from the germline V gene are GTSNPN and SVGIG (reference sequence). The CDR3 spells CAWSVVQGRGETQYF. For the CDR3, the DNA is TGTGCCTGGAGTGTAGTCCAGGGGAGGGGAGAGACCCAGTACTTC.

The rearrangement joins TRBV10-3 to TRBJ2-3; D is ambiguous. Germline V gene lookup returns CDR1 ENHRY and CDR2 SYGVKD. Trimming removed 0 bases from V and 2 bases from J, with 24 bases in between. This CDR3 region has 20 residues. The CDR3 nucleotides read TGTGCCATCAGTGAGTCGTGGATCGAACGCGGTACCGATCCCACAGATACGCAGTATTTT. Amino acids: CAISESWIERGTDPTDTQYF.

The chain has TRBV27 and TRBJ2-5, with TRBD1 as a possible D gene (6 bases). The CDR3 is 15 residues long. V was cut by 8 bases and J by 1 base, with 17 bases left in between. Germline CDR1 is MNHEY and CDR2 is SMNVEV (reference sequence). The CDR3 sequence is CASQQQGISQETQYF. The DNA of the CDR3 is TGTGCCAGCCAACAACAGGGAATAAGCCAAGAGACCCAGTACTTC.

The V and J genes are TRBV5-6 and TRBJ2-7; TRBD2 matches at 13 bases. V was pared by 5 bases and J by 3 bases, with 5 bases of the junction left unmatched. The CDR3 spans 15 residues. Germline assignment: CDR1 SGHDT and CDR2 YYEEEE. This chain's CDR3 is CASRAGLAGNYEQYF. The CDR3 DNA sequence: TGTGCCAGCAGGGCGGGACTAGCGGGGAACTACGAGCAGTACTTC. The full variable domain, completed using reference TRBV5-6 and TRBJ2-7, is DAGVTQSPTHLIKTRGQQVTLRCSPKSGHDTVSWYQQALGQGPQFIFQYYEEEERQRGNFPDRFSGHQFPNYSSELNVNALLLGDSALYLCASRAGLAGNYEQYFGPGTRLTVT.

The chain recombines TRBV6-5 with TRBJ1-2, with TRBD1 matching over 7 bases. The CDR3 covers 14 residues. V shed 5 bases, J shed 1 base, and the junction held 4 bases outside the gene matches. CDR1 and CDR2 from the germline V gene are MNHEY and SVGAGI. The CDR3: CASSPGTVNYGYTF. In nucleotides, the CDR3 is TGTGCCAGCAGTCCCGGGACAGTTAACTATGGCTACACCTTC.

This clone was seen just once. The chain is built from TRBV6-5 and TRBJ2-1; 9 bases agree with TRBD2. Trimming removed 6 bases from V and 3 bases from J; junction bases left unmatched: 6. This CDR3 is 15 amino acids long. CDR1 and CDR2 (germline): MNHEY, SVGAGI. The CDR3 reads CASSRTSASYNEQFF. The DNA for the CDR3 is TGTGCCAGCAGCAGGACTAGCGCCAGCTACAATGAGCAGTTCTTC.

This clone appeared once. The CDR3, as DNA: TGCGCCAGCAGCTTGGGGGCCGGGACTACCTACGAGCAGTACTTC. It specifies CASSLGAGTTYEQYF. V and J are TRBV5-1 and TRBJ2-7; 7 positions match TRBD2. The CDR3 is 15 residues long. CDR1 SGHRS and CDR2 YFSETQ come from the germline V gene. Trimming took 0 bases from V and 2 from J; bases not matched to a gene: 5.

The chain joins TRBV7-3 to TRBJ2-1; 8 nucleotides agree with TRBD2. The length of the CDR3 is 15 residues. V trimming: 1 base; J trimming: 8 bases; junction bases outside the gene matches: 7. Germline assignment: CDR1 SGHTA and CDR2 FQGTGA. In nucleotides, the CDR3 is TGTGCCAGCAGCTTAATCGGGACTAGTCGCGATGAGCAGTTCTTC. It translates to CASSLIGTSRDEQFF.

This chain connects TRBV5-6 to TRBJ2-2; D is ambiguous. CDR1 and CDR2 from the germline V gene are SGHDT and YYEEEE. Trimming pared 0 bases from V and 3 bases from J, leaving 6 bases between. This CDR3 has 14 residues. CDR3 DNA: TGTGCCAGCAGCTTGGGGCTTGACACCGGGGAGCTGTTTTTT. Translated: CASSLGLDTGELFF.

The gene calls are TRBV5-8 and TRBJ2-5, with D maybe TRBD1 (6 bases). Germline V gene lookup returns CDR1 SGHTS and CDR2 YDEGEE. Trimming took 1 base from V and 2 from J, leaving 15 bases between them. This CDR3 has 16 amino acids. The CDR3 bases are TGTGCCAGCAGCTTGATACACAGGGAGCCTCAAGAGACCCAGTACTTC. It translates to CASSLIHREPQETQYF.

This rearrangement joins TRBV11-2 to TRBJ2-7, with 10 positions matching TRBD2. The CDR3 has 15 amino acids. J was trimmed by 2 bases and V by 1 base; bases with no gene match: 2. The germline gives CDR1 SGHAT, CDR2 FQNNGV. As DNA, the CDR3 is TGTGCCAGCAGCTTAGGGACTAGCGGTACCTACGAGCAGTACTTC. This sequence encodes CASSLGTSGTYEQYF.

This sequence joins TRBV6-6 and TRBJ2-2; no clear D gene. Trimming cost V 8 bases and J 6 bases, with 19 bases left between them. This CDR3 is 15 amino acids long. CDR1 and CDR2 from the germline V gene are MNHNY and SVGAGI (reference sequence). The CDR3 region is CASYRSPIMAGELFF. The CDR3 region has the DNA TGTGCCAGCTATCGGTCCCCAATTATGGCCGGGGAGCTGTTTTTT.

In nucleotides, the CDR3 is TGTGCCAGTAGCCTCGACGACAGGGGATATACTGAAGCTTTCTTT. Protein: CASSLDDRGYTEAFF. The chain combines TRBV19 with TRBJ1-1, with 8 bases that match TRBD1. The CDR3 length is 15 residues. After removal of 6 bases from V and 5 bases from J, the junction contained 11 bases not matched to a gene. CDR1 is LNHDA and CDR2 is SQIVND in the germline V gene (reference sequence). Full variable domain (remainder filled in from reference TRBV19 and TRBJ1-1): DGGITQSPKYLFRKEGQNVTLSCEQNLNHDAMYWYRQDPGQGLRLIYYSQIVNDFQKGDIAEGYSVSREKKESFPLTVTSAQKNPTAFYLCASSLDDRGYTEAFFGQGTRLTVV.

This clone occurred once. The chain links TRBV4-1 to TRBJ1-2; D is perhaps TRBD1 (5 bases). Per the germline V gene, CDR1 is MGHRA and CDR2 is YSYEKL. Trimming left V 6 bases short and J 5 bases short, with 19 bases between. The CDR3 has 15 amino acids. The CDR3 loop is CASSQNPPGLYGYTF. The CDR3 coding sequence is TGCGCCAGCAGTCAAAACCCGCCGGGACTTTATGGCTACACCTTC.

The V call is TRBV10-3, the J call TRBJ1-2; weak D call: TRBD1 (5 bases). The CDR3 loop spans 14 amino acids. Germline V lookup: CDR1 ENHRY, CDR2 SYGVKD. Trimming left V 3 bases short and J 4 bases short, with 12 bases between. CDR3 DNA sequence: TGTGCCATCAGTGATGGGCAGGGTGGCTATGGCTACACCTTC. This codes for CAISDGQGGYGYTF.

The V and J genes are TRBV6-6 and TRBJ1-1; no definite D call. Trimming pared 10 bases from V and 4 bases from J, leaving 13 bases between. CDR3 length equals 12 residues. Germline V gives CDR1 MNHNY, CDR2 SVGAGI (reference sequence). The CDR3 DNA is TGTGCCACCACAGCCGTGGGCACTGAAGCTTTCTTT. Protein: CATTAVGTEAFF.

V usage is TRBV6-1 and J usage is TRBJ1-2, with a tentative D call TRBD1 (6 bases). The CDR3 contains 14 residues. V shed 2 bases and J shed 4 bases, with 11 bases lying between them. Germline loops: CDR1 MNHNS, CDR2 SASEGT. CDR3 DNA sequence: TGTGCCAGCAGTGAATGGGGGGGGCCCTATGGCTACACCTTC. Translated: CASSEWGGPYGYTF.

This chain joins TRBV30 and TRBJ1-5, with 8 positions matching TRBD1. The germline V gene has CDR1 GTSNPN and CDR2 SVGIG (reference sequence). The CDR3 totals 16 residues. Trimming cost V 2 bases and J 3 bases; bases outside gene matches: 9. The CDR3 nucleotides are TGTGCCTGGAGTTCAGGACAGGGAGGTTACAATCAGCCCCAGCATTTT. Amino acids: CAWSSGQGGYNQPQHF.

This clone was seen just once. The rearrangement uses TRBV7-8 and TRBJ1-1; D possibly corresponds to TRBD1 (5 bases). V was shortened by 1 base and J by 6 bases, with 9 bases between the two germline ends. Germline-derived CDR1 and CDR2 are SGHVS and FQNEAQ. There are 13 residues in the CDR3. The CDR3 DNA follows: TGTGCCAGCAGCTTAGTAGGGGTCGCTGAAGCTTTCTTT. Its translation: CASSLVGVAEAFF.

The rearrangement joins TRBV29-1 to TRBJ2-3, with 9 positions matching TRBD2. V was clipped by 1 base and J by 1 base; unmatched bases: 12. Germline CDR1 and CDR2: SQVTM and ANQGSEA. The CDR3 consists of 18 residues. The CDR3 DNA reads as TGCAGCGTTGAAGCAGAGGTAGCGGGAGTGGTAGGCACAGATACGCAGTATTTT. It encodes CSVEAEVAGVVGTDTQYF.

This clone was picked up one time. The chain recombines TRBV2 with TRBJ2-1; TRBD2 aligns across 8 bases. V lost 6 bases to trimming and J lost 8 bases; unmatched junction nucleotides: 6. The length of the CDR3 is 13 residues. Germline values: CDR1 SNHLY, CDR2 FYNNEI. The CDR3: CASSGLARDEQFF. In DNA form, the CDR3 reads TGTGCCAGCAGCGGACTAGCCCGGGATGAGCAGTTCTTC.

The chain has TRBV19 and TRBJ1-2, with 11 bases aligning to TRBD1. V was clipped by 0 bases and J by 5 bases; unmatched bases: 8. The CDR3 spans 17 residues. Germline assignment: CDR1 LNHDA and CDR2 SQIVND (reference sequence). The CDR3 DNA reads TGTGCCAGTAGTATAGATTACGGACAGGGGGCGTCATATGGCTACACCTTC. Protein: CASSIDYGQGASYGYTF.

The V call is TRBV27, the J call TRBJ1-4; maybe TRBD1 (5 bases). The CDR3 is 12 residues long. The germline gives CDR1 MNHEY, CDR2 SMNVEV (reference sequence). V gave up 5 bases and J gave up 12 bases, with 13 bases separating them. In nucleotides, the CDR3 is TGTGCCAGCAGTACCAACCTGGGACAACTGTTTTTT. As protein: CASSTNLGQLFF.

This chain links TRBV5-6 with TRBJ1-5; no clear D gene. The germline CDR1 and CDR2 sequences are SGHDT and YYEEEE. The CDR3 covers 13 residues. V lost 1 base and J lost 3, with 5 bases in between. The CDR3 reads CASSLSINQPQHF. As DNA, the CDR3 is TGTGCCAGCAGCTTGTCAATCAATCAGCCCCAGCATTTT.

The chain combines TRBV5-8 with TRBJ2-5, with TRBD1 matching over 11 bases. Germline V gene lookup returns CDR1 SGHTS and CDR2 YDEGEE. The trim removed 5 bases at V and 5 bases at J, leaving 11 bases unmatched. The CDR3 totals 16 residues. For the CDR3, the DNA is TGTGCCAGCAGGATCGGGACAGGGGGTCTCAAGGAGACCCAGTACTTC. Its translation is CASRIGTGGLKETQYF.

The chain uses TRBV28 and TRBJ1-2; D not certain. CDR3 length: 13 residues. Between the trimmed V and J ends, which lost 6 bases and 6 bases, there was a span of 14 bases. Germline CDR1 reads MDHEN; CDR2 reads SYDVKM. The CDR3 bases are TGTGCCAGCAGGGTCCCGCAGGCACATGGCTACACCTTC. Encoded protein: CASRVPQAHGYTF.

By share of the sample, this clone is medium-sized. Other DNA sequences in this specimen translate into the identical CDR3. The chain joins TRBV5-6 to TRBJ1-4; D remains ambiguous. Trimming stripped 4 bases from V and 0 bases from J, with 7 bases between. The CDR3 consists of 14 residues. CDR1 is SGHDT and CDR2 is YYEEEE in the germline V gene. CDR3 sequence reads: CASSLIATNEKLFF. CDR3 bases: TGTGCCAGCAGCCTCATTGCAACTAATGAAAAACTGTTTTTT.

The chain joins TRBV11-2 to TRBJ2-7; 9 bases fit TRBD2. CDR3 length equals 14 residues. The germline V gene has CDR1 SGHAT and CDR2 FQNNGV. Unmatched junction bases numbered 6, after V lost 3 bases and J lost 6 bases. CDR3 loop: CASSLGGRGREQYF. The CDR3 bases are TGTGCCAGCAGCTTGGGCGGGAGGGGGCGCGAGCAGTACTTC.